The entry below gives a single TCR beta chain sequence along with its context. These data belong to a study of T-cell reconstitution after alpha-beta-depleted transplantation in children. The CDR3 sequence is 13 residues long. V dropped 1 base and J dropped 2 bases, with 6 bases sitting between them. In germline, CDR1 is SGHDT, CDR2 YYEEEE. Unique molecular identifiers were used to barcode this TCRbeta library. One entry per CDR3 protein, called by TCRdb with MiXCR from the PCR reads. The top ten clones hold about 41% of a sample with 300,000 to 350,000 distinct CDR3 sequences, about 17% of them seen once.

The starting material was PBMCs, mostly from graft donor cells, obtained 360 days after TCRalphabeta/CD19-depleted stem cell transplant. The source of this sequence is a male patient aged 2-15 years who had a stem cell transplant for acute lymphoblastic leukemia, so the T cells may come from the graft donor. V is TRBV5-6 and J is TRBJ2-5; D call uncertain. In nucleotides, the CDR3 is TGTGCCAGCAGCTTGAACAGACAAGAGACCCAGTACTTC. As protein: CASSLNRQETQYF.